Presented here are 28 T cell receptor beta chains from one specimen sequenced in a study of neurological immune-mediated disorders. Each CDR3 protein is one row after TCRdb ran MiXCR on the 5' RACE reads. Of around 68,000 distinct CDR3 sequences in the sample, approximately 3.7% were seen once. The specimen was PBMCs. Every receptor here comes from a man over 45 with multiple sclerosis.

The table lists this clonotype with a few counts. This chain uses TRBV7-9 with TRBJ2-7; D may correspond to TRBD1 or TRBD2 (5 bases each). This CDR3 contains 16 residues. Trimming took off 3 bases at V and 4 bases at J, with 19 bases between the two ends. Looked up from germline, CDR1 is SEHNR and CDR2 is FQNEAQ (reference sequence). DNA of the CDR3: TGTGCCAGCAGCTTGGGGGAATGGACTCCTTCGTACGAGCAGTACTTC. Its translation: CASSLGEWTPSYEQYF.

This clonotype was seen at least ten times. The CDR3: CASSLSRPRDRGTGELFF. The DNA of the CDR3 is TGCGCCAGCAGCCTCAGTCGGCCAAGGGACAGGGGCACCGGGGAGCTGTTTTTT. The chain links TRBV5-1 to TRBJ2-2; 10 bases agree with TRBD1. The CDR3 extends over 18 amino acids. J gave up 4 bases and V 4 bases, and 13 bases lay outside the gene matches. The germline V gene has CDR1 SGHRS and CDR2 YFSETQ.

This clonotype was picked up a small number of times. The rearrangement uses TRBV12-3 or TRBV12-4 and TRBJ2-3; 8 bases match TRBD2. The CDR3 is 14 amino acids. Losses at the gene ends were 6 bases for V and 4 bases for J; bases not matched to a gene: 6. This chain's CDR3 is CASRMGLGADTQYF. The CDR3, as DNA: TGTGCCAGCAGGATGGGACTAGGGGCAGATACGCAGTATTTT.

This clonotype was recorded at least ten times. The chain carries TRBV4-1 and TRBJ2-7; D gene ambiguous. V was pared by 0 bases and J by 0 bases, with 12 bases between. Per germline, CDR1 MGHRA and CDR2 YSYEKL. The length of the CDR3 is 16 residues. The CDR3 DNA reads as TGCGCCAGCAGCCAAGACGCTAGGAATCCCTCCTACGAGCAGTACGTC. Protein: CASSQDARNPSYEQYV.

This clonotype was seen repeatedly, ten times or more. The chain is built from TRBV7-2 and TRBJ2-2, with 7 bases aligning to TRBD1. J gave up 1 base and V 1 base, and 9 bases lay outside the gene matches. Germline loops: CDR1 SGHTA, CDR2 FQGNSA. There are 18 residues in the CDR3. The CDR3 reads CASSLVGVGGRNTGELFF. CDR3 in DNA: TGTGCCAGCAGCTTAGTAGGAGTAGGGGGCAGGAACACCGGGGAGCTGTTTTTT.

This clonotype was observed many times. This rearrangement joins TRBV5-1 to TRBJ2-5; D is perhaps TRBD1 or TRBD2 (5 bases each). Per the germline V gene, CDR1 is SGHRS and CDR2 is YFSETQ. V was shortened by 4 bases and J by 4 bases, with 17 bases between the two germline ends. CDR3 length equals 15 residues. The CDR3 here is CASSLLGALRETQYF. Written as DNA, the CDR3 is TGCGCCAGCAGCCTGCTCGGGGCGCTCAGAGAGACCCAGTACTTC. Combining the CDR3 with reference TRBV5-1 and TRBJ2-5 gives the whole variable domain KAGVTQTPRYLIKTRGQQVTLSCSPISGHRSVSWYQQTPGQGLQFLFEYFSETQRNKGNFPGRFSGRQFSNSRSEMNVSTLELGDSALYLCASSLLGALRETQYFGPGTRLLVL.

This clonotype was picked up many times. The chain is built from TRBV5-1 and TRBJ2-5, with D possibly TRBD2 on 5 matching bases. V lost 7 bases, J lost 5 bases, and 18 bases lay in between. CDR3 length equals 14 residues. Germline values: CDR1 SGHRS, CDR2 YFSETQ. Here the CDR3 reads CASREVGSGETQYF. CDR3 DNA sequence: TGCGCCAGCCGGGAAGTCGGGTCCGGCGAGACCCAGTACTTC. Looking up the rest from reference TRBV5-1 and TRBJ2-5 gives the full variable domain: KAGVTQTPRYLIKTRGQQVTLSCSPISGHRSVSWYQQTPGQGLQFLFEYFSETQRNKGNFPGRFSGRQFSNSRSEMNVSTLELGDSALYLCASREVGSGETQYFGPGTRLLVL.

This clonotype showed up many times. The J gene is TRBJ2-7, the V gene TRBV5-1; weak D call: TRBD1 (7 bases). V was shortened by 5 bases and J by 2 bases, with 17 bases between the two germline ends. This CDR3 contains 15 residues. Germline CDR1 SGHRS, CDR2 YFSETQ. CDR3 sequence (DNA): TGCGCCAGCAGACGCTGGGGGGACAGCACCTACGAGCAGTACTTC. This sequence encodes CASRRWGDSTYEQYF.

This clonotype was detected ten times or more. The chain links TRBV7-8 to TRBJ1-6; D may be TRBD1 (6 bases). This CDR3 has 14 residues. V dropped 2 bases and J dropped 10 bases, with 12 bases sitting between them. Germline V gives CDR1 SGHVS, CDR2 FQNEAQ. For the CDR3, the DNA is TGTGCCAGCAGCTTAAGTGGGGGGCTCTCACCCCTCCACTTT. The encoded protein is CASSLSGGLSPLHF.

This clonotype was observed a handful of times. This sequence joins TRBV5-1 and TRBJ2-2; TRBD1 might be the D (6 bases). V was trimmed by 6 bases and J by 3 bases, leaving 12 bases between them. The V gene's germline CDR1 is SGHRS and CDR2 YFSETQ. The CDR3 sequence is 14 residues long. The CDR3 bases are TGCGCCAGCAAAACCAGGACAGACACCGGGGAGCTGTTTTTT. Its translation: CASKTRTDTGELFF.

At least ten counts were recorded for this clonotype. V gene TRBV3-1 combines with J gene TRBJ2-5; no clear D gene. The V end lost 4 bases, the J end lost 5 bases, and 11 bases lay between the germline ends. This CDR3 is built from 13 residues. Per germline, CDR1 LGHDT and CDR2 YNNKEL (reference sequence). This chain's CDR3 is CASSPTVGETQYF. The CDR3 nucleotides read TGTGCCAGCAGCCCAACCGTGGGGGAGACCCAGTACTTC.

At least ten counts were recorded for this clonotype. The chain recombines TRBV11-2 with TRBJ1-2; D gene ambiguous. The V end lost 1 base, the J end lost 5 bases, and 5 bases lay between the germline ends. Per the germline V gene, CDR1 is SGHAT and CDR2 is FQNNGV. The CDR3 extends over 12 amino acids. The CDR3 is CASSLAGYGYTF. The DNA for the CDR3 is TGTGCCAGCAGCTTAGCCGGGTATGGCTACACCTTC. Filled out from reference TRBV11-2 and TRBJ1-2, the complete variable domain reads EAGVAQSPRYKIIEKRQSVAFWCNPISGHATLYWYQQILGQGPKLLIQFQNNGVVDDSQLPKDRFSAERLKGVDSTLKIQPAKLEDSAVYLCASSLAGYGYTFGSGTRLTVV.

This clonotype has at least ten counts. The chain couples TRBV20-1 to TRBJ2-4, with D tentatively TRBD1 or TRBD2 (5 bases each). The CDR3 is 14 amino acids. V was shortened by 8 bases and J by 9 bases, with 23 bases between the two germline ends. The germline V gene has CDR1 DFQATT and CDR2 SNEGSKA (reference sequence). CDR3 sequence reads: CSTPVGVPFRIQYF. CDR3 coding DNA: TGCAGTACACCCGTGGGGGTCCCCTTTCGCATTCAGTACTTC.

The chain carries TRBV7-2 and TRBJ2-1; 15 positions agree with TRBD2. Germline trimming cut 5 bases from V and 10 bases from J; bases unmatched to any gene: 3. The CDR3 runs 14 residues. From germline, CDR1 is SGHTA and CDR2 FQGNSA. The CDR3 DNA is TGTGCCAGCAGCCTGGGACTAGCGGGGGGCGAGCAGTTCTTC. This gives the protein CASSLGLAGGEQFF.

This clonotype was observed many times. This chain links TRBV20-1 with TRBJ1-2; no clear D. Trimming removed 3 bases from V and 6 bases from J, with 20 bases in between. The CDR3 covers 15 residues. Germline values: CDR1 DFQATT, CDR2 SNEGSKA (reference sequence). The CDR3 region is CSASPGRGPVDGYTF. CDR3 nucleotide sequence: TGCAGTGCTAGCCCCGGGAGAGGGCCAGTGGATGGCTACACCTTC.

This clonotype was seen ten or more times. CDR3 residues: CSARKGTGGTEAFF. The CDR3 DNA is TGCAGTGCTCGGAAAGGGACAGGGGGAACTGAAGCTTTCTTT. J is TRBJ1-1 and V is TRBV20-1, with 11 bases aligning to TRBD1. The CDR3 covers 14 residues. Germline CDR1 and CDR2: DFQATT and SNEGSKA (reference sequence). Losses at the gene ends were 5 bases for V and 5 bases for J; bases not matched to a gene: 7.

There are many counts of this clonotype. The rearrangement links TRBV28 to TRBJ1-2; TRBD1 matches at 8 bases. The length of the CDR3 is 14 residues. V shed 6 bases and J 4 bases; nucleotides not matched to a gene: 7. Germline V CDR1 and CDR2: MDHEN, SYDVKM. DNA of the CDR3: TGTGCCAGCAGAACACAGGGGGACCTCTATGGCTACACCTTC. Translation gives CASRTQGDLYGYTF.

This clonotype was counted only a few times. The rearrangement joins TRBV2 to TRBJ2-1, with no clear D. V lost 8 bases and J 8 bases, leaving 13 bases between the germline ends. The CDR3 spans 12 residues. Germline assignment: CDR1 SNHLY and CDR2 FYNNEI. The CDR3 loop is CASSDGAYEQFF. DNA for the CDR3: TGTGCCAGCTCAGACGGTGCATATGAGCAGTTCTTC.

This clonotype was counted ten times or more. This chain connects TRBV28 to TRBJ2-3; D is undetermined. Germline loops: CDR1 MDHEN, CDR2 SYDVKM. The length of the CDR3 is 16 residues. V lost 2 bases, J lost 1 base, and 13 bases lay in between. The CDR3 here is CASSLIPGSGTDTQYF. CDR3 bases: TGTGCCAGCAGTTTAATCCCGGGCAGTGGCACAGATACGCAGTATTTT.

This clonotype was counted ten times or more. The chain recombines TRBV11-2 with TRBJ1-6; D gene uncertain. Germline assignment: CDR1 SGHAT and CDR2 FQNNGV. The CDR3 extends over 13 amino acids. Trimming removed 6 bases at V and 6 bases at J, with 9 bases between. The CDR3 DNA is TGTGCCAGCAGTGTGGGGTCTAATTCACCCCTCCACTTT. Protein product: CASSVGSNSPLHF.

This clonotype showed up many times. This chain joins TRBV7-9 and TRBJ2-1; D might be TRBD2 (5 bases). Per the germline V gene, CDR1 is SEHNR and CDR2 is FQNEAQ (reference sequence). Trimming shortened V by 5 bases and J by 10 bases, and 15 bases separated the two germline ends. The length of the CDR3 is 13 residues. CDR3: CASSTDYTREQFF. Written as DNA, the CDR3 is TGTGCCAGCAGCACAGACTACACGAGGGAGCAGTTCTTC.

This clonotype showed up many times. The chain links TRBV7-2 to TRBJ2-7; 7 nucleotides line up with TRBD1. Per the germline V gene, CDR1 is SGHTA and CDR2 is FQGNSA. Unmatched junction bases numbered 9, after V lost 5 bases and J lost 5 bases. This CDR3 has 14 residues. The CDR3 coding sequence is TGTGCCAGCAGCCTCCGGGACAGTCGCCACGAGCAGTACTTC. Translation gives CASSLRDSRHEQYF.

This clonotype has a count of ten or more. V and J are TRBV12-3 or TRBV12-4 and TRBJ1-2, with 11 bases lining up with TRBD1. CDR3 length equals 17 residues. The trim removed 11 bases at V and 6 bases at J, leaving 20 bases unmatched. The CDR3 region has the DNA TGTGCCTGCCAAGGACAGGGGGCAGGTCTGACTAAGGATGGCTACACCTTC. It translates to CACQGQGAGLTKDGYTF.

This clonotype was counted many times. V is TRBV7-2 and J is TRBJ2-3, with D uncertain. Germline values: CDR1 SGHTA, CDR2 FQGNSA. Trimming shortened V by 4 bases and J by 4 bases, and 9 bases separated the two germline ends. This CDR3 has 13 amino acids. CDR3 loop: CASSSISADTQYF. In nucleotides, the CDR3 is TGTGCCAGCAGCTCGATTTCGGCAGATACGCAGTATTTT.

This chain uses TRBV4-3 with TRBJ2-3; 8 bases match TRBD2. The CDR3 spans 19 residues. Germline CDR1 and CDR2: LGHNA and YSLEER. The J segment lost 3 bases and the V segment lost 0 bases, leaving 14 bases of the junction unmatched. The CDR3 nucleotides read TGCGCCAGCAGCCAAGATTCGGTAGCGGGGTCCATGGGGACAGATACGCAGTATTTT. The encoded protein is CASSQDSVAGSMGTDTQYF.

This clonotype showed up many times. V is TRBV20-1 and J is TRBJ2-7; the D gene could be TRBD1 or TRBD2 (5 bases each). This CDR3 spans 15 amino acids. CDR1 is DFQATT, CDR2 SNEGSKA, per germline (reference sequence). The V end lost 3 bases, the J end lost 2 bases, and 17 bases lay between the germline ends. The CDR3 coding sequence is TGCAGTGCTAGCTTATTAGGGACGGTAGCCTACGAGCAGTACGTC. It is translated as CSASLLGTVAYEQYV.

The sample holds many counts of this clonotype. Compared with germline, one end of the junction differs, possibly owing to a read error. This rearrangement joins TRBV4-1 to TRBJ1-5; a weak D match, TRBD1 (5 bases). The CDR3 consists of 14 residues. Germline lookup yields CDR1 MGHRA and CDR2 YSYEKL. The CDR3 region has the DNA TGCGCCAGCAGCCTCCGACAGAACAATCAGCCCCAGAATTTT. Translated, it gives CASSLRQNNQPQNF.

This clonotype was seen repeatedly, ten times or more. The genes are TRBV2 and TRBJ2-1; 7 positions agree with TRBD2. This CDR3 region has 15 residues. Per germline, CDR1 SNHLY and CDR2 FYNNEI. Unmatched junction bases numbered 7, after V lost 5 bases and J lost 3 bases. CDR3: CASSKEGGGYNEQFF. The CDR3 DNA sequence: TGTGCCAGCAGTAAGGAGGGCGGGGGCTACAATGAGCAGTTCTTC. Variable domain in full (rest from reference TRBV2 and TRBJ2-1): EPEVTQTPSHQVTQMGQEVILRCVPISNHLYFYWYRQILGQKVEFLVSFYNNEISEKSEIFDDQFSVERPDGSNFTLKIRSTKLEDSAMYFCASSKEGGGYNEQFFGPGTRLTVL.